These 6 T cell receptor beta chains were sequenced from one sample in a study of T cell responses to AZD1222 COVID-19 vaccine. Measured with immunoSEQ multiplex PCR; TCRdb has only the in-frame clones, and not every one. The sample contains 130,000 or so clones, just over 90% of which appear only once. The starting material was peripheral blood, obtained on day 0 of MenACWY control vaccination. These receptors came from an adult in good health.

The chain has TRBV5-1 and TRBJ2-3; no reliable D call. Trimming stripped 1 base from V and 2 bases from J, with 11 bases between. The CDR3 is 15 amino acids. Germline V CDR1 and CDR2: SGHRS, YFSETQ. The CDR3 here is CASSLKDHNTDTQYF. CDR3 coding DNA: TGCGCCAGCAGCTTGAAGGACCATAACACAGATACGCAGTATTTT.

V usage is TRBV27 and J usage is TRBJ2-7, with D possibly being TRBD2 (6 bases). The CDR3 has 16 amino acids. V was shortened by 1 base and J by 4 bases, with 17 bases between the two germline ends. Looked up from germline, CDR1 is MNHEY and CDR2 is SMNVEV (reference sequence). The CDR3 DNA is TGTGCCAGCAGTTTATTTTATCGGGACTCGATATACGAGCAGTACTTC. The encoded protein is CASSLFYRDSIYEQYF.

The rearrangement links TRBV7-6 to TRBJ2-6; no clear D gene. Trimming removed 7 bases from V and 2 bases from J, with 9 bases in between. CDR1 is SGHVS, CDR2 FNYEAQ, per germline. The CDR3 spans 14 residues. The CDR3 region is CASTDRPGANVLTF. DNA for the CDR3: TGTGCCAGCACCGATCGACCTGGGGCCAACGTCCTGACTTTC. Variable domain in full (rest from reference TRBV7-6 and TRBJ2-6): GAGVSQSPRYKVTKRGQDVALRCDPISGHVSLYWYRQALGQGPEFLTYFNYEAQQDKSGLPNDRFSAERPEGSISTLTIQRTEQRDSAMYRCASTDRPGANVLTFGAGSRLTVL.

The V gene is TRBV7-8, the J gene TRBJ1-3, with 9 bases lining up with TRBD1. The CDR3 runs 16 residues. Germline values: CDR1 SGHVS, CDR2 FQNEAQ. After removal of 5 bases from V and 3 bases from J, the junction contained 8 bases not matched to a gene. CDR3 bases: TGTGCCAGCAGCAGAATACAGGGGGCAGGTGGAAACACCATATATTTT. Encoded protein: CASSRIQGAGGNTIYF. The full variable domain, in which reference TRBV7-8 and TRBJ1-3 provide the parts outside the CDR3, is GAGVSQSPRYKVAKRGQDVALRCDPISGHVSLFWYQQALGQGPEFLTYFQNEAQLDKSGLPSDRFFAERPEGSVSTLKIQRTQQEDSAVYLCASSRIQGAGGNTIYFGEGSWLTVV.

The chain recombines TRBV6-5 with TRBJ2-7; TRBD1 agrees at 9 bases. Germline V gene sequence: CDR1 MNHEY, CDR2 SVGAGI. This CDR3 has 15 residues. V was pared by 3 bases and J by 1 base, with 4 bases of the junction left unmatched. The chain's CDR3 is CASSYSGQGSYEQYF. The CDR3 region has the DNA TGTGCCAGCAGTTATTCGGGACAGGGATCCTACGAGCAGTACTTC.

The CDR3 loop reads CASKGYSPLHF. Written as DNA, the CDR3 is TGTGCCAGCAAGGGATATTCACCCCTCCACTTT. V is TRBV2 and J is TRBJ1-6; D not certain. This CDR3 is 11 amino acids long. Trimming stripped 7 bases from V and 8 bases from J, with 6 bases between. CDR1 is SNHLY, CDR2 FYNNEI, per germline.